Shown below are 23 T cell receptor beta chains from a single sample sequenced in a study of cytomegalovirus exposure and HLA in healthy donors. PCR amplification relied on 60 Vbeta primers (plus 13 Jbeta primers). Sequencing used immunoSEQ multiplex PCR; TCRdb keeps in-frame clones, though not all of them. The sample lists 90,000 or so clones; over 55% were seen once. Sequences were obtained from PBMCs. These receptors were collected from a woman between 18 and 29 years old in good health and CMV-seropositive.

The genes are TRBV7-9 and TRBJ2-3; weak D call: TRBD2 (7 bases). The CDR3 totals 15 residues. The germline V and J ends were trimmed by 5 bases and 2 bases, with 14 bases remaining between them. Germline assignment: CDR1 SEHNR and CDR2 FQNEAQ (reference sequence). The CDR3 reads CASSPRGGSTDTQYF. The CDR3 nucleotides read TGTGCCAGCAGCCCCAGGGGAGGGTCCACAGATACGCAGTATTTT.

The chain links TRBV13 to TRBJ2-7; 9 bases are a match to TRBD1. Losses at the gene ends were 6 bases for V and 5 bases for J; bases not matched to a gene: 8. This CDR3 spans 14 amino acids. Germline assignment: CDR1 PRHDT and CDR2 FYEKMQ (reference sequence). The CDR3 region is CASRRQGVFHEQYF. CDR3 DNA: TGTGCCAGCAGGCGACAGGGGGTCTTCCACGAGCAGTACTTC.

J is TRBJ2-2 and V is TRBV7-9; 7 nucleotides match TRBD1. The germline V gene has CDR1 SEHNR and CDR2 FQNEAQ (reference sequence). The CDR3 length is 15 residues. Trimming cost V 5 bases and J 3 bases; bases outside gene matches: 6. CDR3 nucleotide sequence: TGTGCCAGCAGCCCCCCGACAGGGCACACCGGGGAGCTGTTTTTT. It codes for CASSPPTGHTGELFF.

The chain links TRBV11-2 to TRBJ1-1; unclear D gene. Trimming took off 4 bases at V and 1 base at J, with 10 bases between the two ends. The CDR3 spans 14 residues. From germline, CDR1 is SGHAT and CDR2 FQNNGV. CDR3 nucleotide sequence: TGTGCCAGCAGCTATGCGGGTTCGAACACTGAAGCTTTCTTT. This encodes CASSYAGSNTEAFF.

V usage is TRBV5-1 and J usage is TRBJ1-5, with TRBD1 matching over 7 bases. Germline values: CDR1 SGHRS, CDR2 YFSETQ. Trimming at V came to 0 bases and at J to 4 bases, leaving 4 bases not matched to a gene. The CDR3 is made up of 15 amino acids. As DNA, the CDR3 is TGCGCCAGCAGCTTGGCGGGACAGCTGAATCAGCCCCAGCATTTT. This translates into CASSLAGQLNQPQHF.

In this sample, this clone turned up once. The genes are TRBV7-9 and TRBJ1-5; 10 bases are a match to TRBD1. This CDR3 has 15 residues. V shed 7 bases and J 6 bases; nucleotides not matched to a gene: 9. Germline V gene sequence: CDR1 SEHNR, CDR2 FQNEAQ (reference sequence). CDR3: CASTSSGTGVQPQHF. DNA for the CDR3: TGTGCCAGCACATCGTCCGGGACAGGGGTTCAGCCCCAGCATTTT.

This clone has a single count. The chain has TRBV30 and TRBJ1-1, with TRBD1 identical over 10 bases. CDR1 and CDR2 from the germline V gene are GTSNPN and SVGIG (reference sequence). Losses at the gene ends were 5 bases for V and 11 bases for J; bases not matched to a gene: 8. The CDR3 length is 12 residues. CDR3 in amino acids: CAWALGQGRAFF. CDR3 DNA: TGTGCCTGGGCCCTGGGACAGGGGCGGGCTTTCTTT.

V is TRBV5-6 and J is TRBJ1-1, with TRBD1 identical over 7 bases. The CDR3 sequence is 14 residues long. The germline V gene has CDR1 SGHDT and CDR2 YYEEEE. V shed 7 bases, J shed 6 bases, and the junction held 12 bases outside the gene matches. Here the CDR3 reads CASGRGTGVAEAFF. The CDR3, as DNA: TGTGCCAGCGGTAGGGGCACAGGGGTCGCTGAAGCTTTCTTT.

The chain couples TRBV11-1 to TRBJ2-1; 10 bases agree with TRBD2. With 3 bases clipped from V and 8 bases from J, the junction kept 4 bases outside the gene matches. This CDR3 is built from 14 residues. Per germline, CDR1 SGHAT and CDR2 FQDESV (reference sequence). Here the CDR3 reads CASSFLGTSDEQFF. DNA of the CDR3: TGTGCCAGCAGCTTTTTAGGGACTAGCGATGAGCAGTTCTTC.

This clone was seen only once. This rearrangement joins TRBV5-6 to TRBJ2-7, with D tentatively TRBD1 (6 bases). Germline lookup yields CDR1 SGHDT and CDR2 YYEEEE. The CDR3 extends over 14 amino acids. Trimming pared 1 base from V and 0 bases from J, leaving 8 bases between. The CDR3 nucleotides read TGTGCCAGCAGCTTGAACAGGGCCTCCTACGAGCAGTACTTC. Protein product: CASSLNRASYEQYF.

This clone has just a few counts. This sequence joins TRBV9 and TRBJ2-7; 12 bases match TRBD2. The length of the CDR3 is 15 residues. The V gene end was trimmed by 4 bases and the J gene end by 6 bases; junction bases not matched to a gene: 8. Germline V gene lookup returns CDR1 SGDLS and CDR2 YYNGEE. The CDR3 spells CASSPRLAGALEQYF. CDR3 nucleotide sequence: TGTGCCAGCAGCCCCCGACTAGCGGGAGCTCTCGAGCAGTACTTC.

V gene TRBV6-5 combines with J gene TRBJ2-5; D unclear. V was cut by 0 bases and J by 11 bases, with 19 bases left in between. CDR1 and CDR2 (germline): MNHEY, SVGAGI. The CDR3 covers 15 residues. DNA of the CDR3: TGTGCCAGCAGTTACTCAGCTATCCCTACGAAGGAGCAGTACTTC. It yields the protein CASSYSAIPTKEQYF.

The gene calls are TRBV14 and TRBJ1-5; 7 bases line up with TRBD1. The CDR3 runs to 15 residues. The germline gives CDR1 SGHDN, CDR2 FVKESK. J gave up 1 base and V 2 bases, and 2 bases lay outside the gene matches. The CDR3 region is CASSQRDRSNQPQHF. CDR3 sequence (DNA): TGTGCCAGCAGCCAACGGGACAGAAGCAATCAGCCCCAGCATTTT.

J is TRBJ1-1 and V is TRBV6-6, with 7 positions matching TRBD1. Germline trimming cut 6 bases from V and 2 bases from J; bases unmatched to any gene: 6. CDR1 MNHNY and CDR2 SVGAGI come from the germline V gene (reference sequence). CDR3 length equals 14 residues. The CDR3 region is CASREQGTNTEAFF. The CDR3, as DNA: TGTGCCAGCAGAGAACAGGGGACTAACACTGAAGCTTTCTTT.

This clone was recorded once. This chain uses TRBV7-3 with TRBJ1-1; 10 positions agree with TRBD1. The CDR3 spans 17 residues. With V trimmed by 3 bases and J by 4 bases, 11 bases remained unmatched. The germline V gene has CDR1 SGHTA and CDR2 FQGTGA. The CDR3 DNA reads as TGTGCCAGCAGCTTCCGGGACAGGGGTTGGGGAGGCACTGAAGCTTTCTTT. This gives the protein CASSFRDRGWGGTEAFF.

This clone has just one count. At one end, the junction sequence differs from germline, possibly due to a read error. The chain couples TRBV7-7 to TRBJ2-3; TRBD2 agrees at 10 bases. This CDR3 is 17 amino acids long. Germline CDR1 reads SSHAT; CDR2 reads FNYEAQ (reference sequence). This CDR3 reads CASSRGLAGGPADTQYF. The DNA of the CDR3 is TGTGCTAGCAGCCGAGGATTAGCGGGAGGCCCGGCAGATACGCAGTATTTT.

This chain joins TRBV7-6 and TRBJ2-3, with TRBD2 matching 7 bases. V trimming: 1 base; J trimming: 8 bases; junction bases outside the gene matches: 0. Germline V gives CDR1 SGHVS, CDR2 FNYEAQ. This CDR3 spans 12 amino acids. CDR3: CASSLGGGTQYF. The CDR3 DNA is TGTGCCAGCAGCTTAGGCGGGGGTACGCAGTATTTT.

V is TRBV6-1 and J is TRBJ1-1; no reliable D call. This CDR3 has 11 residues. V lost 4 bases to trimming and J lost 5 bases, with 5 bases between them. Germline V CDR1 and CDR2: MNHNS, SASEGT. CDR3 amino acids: CASSVRTEAFF. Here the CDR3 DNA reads TGTGCCAGCAGTGTTCGGACTGAAGCTTTCTTT.

Written as DNA, the CDR3 is TGCAGCGGTGCCGGGAATGAGCAGTTCTTC. Translating gives CSGAGNEQFF. This chain uses TRBV29-1 with TRBJ2-1; D remains unclear. This CDR3 is built from 10 residues. V gave up 7 bases and J gave up 7 bases, with 8 bases separating them. Per the germline V gene, CDR1 is SQVTM and CDR2 is ANQGSEA.

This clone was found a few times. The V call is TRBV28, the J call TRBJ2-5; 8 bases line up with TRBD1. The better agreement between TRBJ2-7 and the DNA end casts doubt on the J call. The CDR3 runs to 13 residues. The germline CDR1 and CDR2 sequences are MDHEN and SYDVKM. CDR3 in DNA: TGTGCCAGCACGGCAGGGGGCTATTACGAGCAGTACTTC. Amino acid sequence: CASTAGGYYEQYF.

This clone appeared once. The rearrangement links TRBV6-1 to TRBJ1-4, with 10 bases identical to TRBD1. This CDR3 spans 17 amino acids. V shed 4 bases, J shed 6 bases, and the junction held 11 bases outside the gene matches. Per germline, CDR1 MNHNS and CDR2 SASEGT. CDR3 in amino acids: CASSVRGWGTGDEKLFF. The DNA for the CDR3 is TGTGCCAGCAGTGTTAGGGGCTGGGGGACAGGGGATGAAAAACTGTTTTTT.

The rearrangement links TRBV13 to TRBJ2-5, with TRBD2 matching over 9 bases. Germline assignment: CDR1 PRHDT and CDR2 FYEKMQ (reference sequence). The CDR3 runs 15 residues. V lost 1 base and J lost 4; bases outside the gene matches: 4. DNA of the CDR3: TGTGCCAGCAGCTTAGATCTAGCGGGATCAGAGACCCAGTACTTC. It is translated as CASSLDLAGSETQYF. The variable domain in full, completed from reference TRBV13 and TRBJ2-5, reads AAGVIQSPRHLIKEKRETATLKCYPIPRHDTVYWYQQGPGQDPQFLISFYEKMQSDKGSIPDRFSAQQFSDYHSELNMSSLELGDSALYFCASSLDLAGSETQYFGPGTRLLVL.

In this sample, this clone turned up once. CDR3 amino acids: CASSLAASGGHTDTQYF. Written as DNA, the CDR3 is TGTGCCAGCAGCTTAGCGGCTAGCGGGGGCCACACAGATACGCAGTATTTT. The rearrangement uses TRBV13 and TRBJ2-3, with 10 positions matching TRBD2. CDR1 and CDR2 (germline): PRHDT, FYEKMQ (reference sequence). V was pared by 1 base and J by 2 bases, with 6 bases of the junction left unmatched. This CDR3 spans 17 amino acids.